The clone carrying this T cell receptor beta chain has just one count. Healthy donors formed controls matched for age and sex. It was negative isolation that provided the CD8+ and CD4+ T cells, whereas TEMRA cells were enriched by FACS. These data belong to a study of CD8 T cells in Susac syndrome. With random hexamers, reverse transcription was performed on roughly 0.45 to 1 ug of RNA. The CDR3 of TCR beta was amplified by immunoSEQ multiplex PCR across 54 Vbeta and 13 Jbeta. Using its own MiXCR run on the immunoSEQ multiplex PCR reads, TCRdb lists one record per CDR3 protein. The sample has 160,000 or so distinct CDR3 sequences, roughly 94% seen once. The length of the CDR3 is 15 residues. Trimming at V came to 1 base and at J to 7 bases, leaving 6 bases not matched to a gene. CDR1 LGHNA and CDR2 YSLEER come from the germline V gene.

Specimen: CD4+ T cells from PBMCs. The sequence derives from a human donor in good health. The chain employs TRBV4-3 and TRBJ1-5; 8 bases align to TRBD1. Here the CDR3 DNA reads TGCGCCAGCAGCCAAGCGACAGGGGAACGACAGCCCCAGCATTTT. Protein: CASSQATGERQPQHF.